The source of this T cell receptor (beta chain) is a study of blood T cell repertoires in COVID-19. About the research overall: Acute and convalescent COVID-19 samples came from the United States, Italy and Spain. T cells, B-cell-depleted T cells, or PBMCs supplied cDNA or gDNA.

The CDR3 extends over 14 amino acids. Trimming removed 1 base at V and 1 base at J, with 8 bases between. Germline CDR1 ENHRY, CDR2 SYGVKD. Original data processing: Researchers report that nucleated cell counts were estimated from reference gene primer amplification. Method: immunoSEQ multiplex PCR; TCRdb's copy keeps in-frame clones and lacks some. The V and J calls and clone size are taken from that table; D and trimming were inferred from the DNA. The table shows approximately 290,000 clones, with approximately 90% occurring only once. The sequence came from a young man with acute or convalescent COVID-19. The chain links TRBV10-3 to TRBJ2-7; no reliable D call. The material sequenced was peripheral blood. This chain's CDR3 is CAISELGESYEQYF. The CDR3 bases are TGTGCCATCAGTGAGTTGGGCGAGTCCTACGAGCAGTACTTC.